The T cell receptor beta chain described here comes from a study of shared clonotypes between healthy human individuals. The authors loaded about 200 ng DNA, 25,000 to 30,000 T cell genomes, into sorted-subset replicate PCRs. This table comes from immunoSEQ multiplex PCR, and its TCRdb copy is limited to in-frame clones, with some not included. The sample shows about 960,000 clones, around three quarters of them seen only once. Germline lookup yields CDR1 LGHNA and CDR2 YNFKEQ. The CDR3 is 18 amino acids. Germline trimming cut 0 bases from V and 6 bases from J; bases unmatched to any gene: 6. Study-level points and caveats: Rarefaction exposed incomplete sorted-subset sequencing despite large depth. Generally, estimated richness proved larger in naive subsets than it did in memory subsets.

Into CD45RA+ naive and CD45RA-negative memory subsets, the CD4+ cells were split. Points on this clone: Its antigen remains unknown.

The material sequenced was memory CD4+ T cells sorted from blood. Documented subset: CD45RA-negative fraction. The receptor was isolated from a man between 18 and 35 years old in good health. The chain is built from TRBV4-2 and TRBJ2-3, with 16 bases matching TRBD2. The CDR3 nucleotides are TGTGCCAGCAGCCAAGAACCGGGACTAGCGGGGGGGCGTGATACGCAGTATTTT. Its translation is CASSQEPGLAGGRDTQYF.